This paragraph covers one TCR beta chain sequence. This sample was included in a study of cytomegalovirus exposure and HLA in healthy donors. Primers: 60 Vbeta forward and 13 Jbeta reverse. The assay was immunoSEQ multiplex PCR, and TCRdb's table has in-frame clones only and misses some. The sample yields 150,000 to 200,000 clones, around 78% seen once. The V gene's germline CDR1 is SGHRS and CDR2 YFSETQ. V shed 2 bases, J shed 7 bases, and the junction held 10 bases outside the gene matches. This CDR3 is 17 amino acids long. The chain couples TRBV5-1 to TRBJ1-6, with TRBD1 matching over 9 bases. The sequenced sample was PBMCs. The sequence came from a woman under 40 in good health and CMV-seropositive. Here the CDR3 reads CASSLGSPGQGNSPLHF. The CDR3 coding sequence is TGCGCCAGCAGCTTAGGAAGTCCGGGACAGGGAAATTCACCCCTCCACTTT.